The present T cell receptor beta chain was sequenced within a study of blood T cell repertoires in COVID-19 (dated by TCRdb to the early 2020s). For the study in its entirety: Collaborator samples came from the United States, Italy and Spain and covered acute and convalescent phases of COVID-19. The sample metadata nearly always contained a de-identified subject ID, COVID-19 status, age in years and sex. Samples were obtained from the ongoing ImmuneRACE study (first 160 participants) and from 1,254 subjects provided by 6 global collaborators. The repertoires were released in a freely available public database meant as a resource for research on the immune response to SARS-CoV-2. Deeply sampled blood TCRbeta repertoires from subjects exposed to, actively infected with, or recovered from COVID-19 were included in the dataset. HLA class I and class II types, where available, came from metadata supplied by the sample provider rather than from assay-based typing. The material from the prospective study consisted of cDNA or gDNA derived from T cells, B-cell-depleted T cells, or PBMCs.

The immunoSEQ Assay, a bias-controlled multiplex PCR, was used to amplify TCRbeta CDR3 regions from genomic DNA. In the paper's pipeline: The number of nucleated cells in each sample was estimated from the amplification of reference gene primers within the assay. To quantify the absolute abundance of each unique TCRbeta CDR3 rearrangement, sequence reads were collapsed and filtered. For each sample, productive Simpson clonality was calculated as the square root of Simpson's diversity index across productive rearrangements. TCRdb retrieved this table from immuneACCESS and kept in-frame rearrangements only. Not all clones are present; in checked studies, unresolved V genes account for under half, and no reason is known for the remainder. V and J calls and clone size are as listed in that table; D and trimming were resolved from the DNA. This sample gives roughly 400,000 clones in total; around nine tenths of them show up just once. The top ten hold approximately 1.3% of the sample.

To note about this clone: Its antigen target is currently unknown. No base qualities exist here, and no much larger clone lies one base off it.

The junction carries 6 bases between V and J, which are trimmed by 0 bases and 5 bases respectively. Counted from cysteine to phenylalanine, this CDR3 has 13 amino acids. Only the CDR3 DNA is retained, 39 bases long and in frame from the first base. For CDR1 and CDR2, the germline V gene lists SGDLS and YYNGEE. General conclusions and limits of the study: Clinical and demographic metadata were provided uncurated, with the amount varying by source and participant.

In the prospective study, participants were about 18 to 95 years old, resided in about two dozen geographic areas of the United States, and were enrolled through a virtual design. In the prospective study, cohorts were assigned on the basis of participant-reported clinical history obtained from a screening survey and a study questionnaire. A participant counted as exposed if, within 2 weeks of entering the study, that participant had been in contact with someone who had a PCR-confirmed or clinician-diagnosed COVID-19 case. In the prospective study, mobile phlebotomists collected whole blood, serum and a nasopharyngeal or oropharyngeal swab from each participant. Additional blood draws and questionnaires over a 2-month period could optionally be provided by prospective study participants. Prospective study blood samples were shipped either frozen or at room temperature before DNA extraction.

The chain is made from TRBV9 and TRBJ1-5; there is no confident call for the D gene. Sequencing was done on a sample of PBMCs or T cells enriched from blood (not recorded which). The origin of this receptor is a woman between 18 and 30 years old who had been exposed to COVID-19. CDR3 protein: CASSVGADQPQHF. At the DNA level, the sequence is TGTGCCAGCAGCGTAGGAGCGGATCAGCCCCAGCATTTT.